Listed below are T cell receptor beta chains from one sample, sequenced in a study of T-cell reconstitution after alpha-beta-depleted transplantation in children. TCRdb analysed the PCR reads with MiXCR anew, one entry per CDR3 protein. The data hold hundreds of thousands of distinct CDR3 sequences, with roughly 15% observed a single time. The sample in question was PBMCs, mostly from graft donor cells, obtained 360 days after TCRalphabeta/CD19-depleted stem cell transplant. Source of these receptors: a male patient under 18 who had a stem cell transplant for acute lymphoblastic leukemia, so the T cells may come from the graft donor. CDR3s include the opening cysteine and the closing phenylalanine or tryptophan. The D gene is left open where the match is weak. Not all rows give a size; the values are once, few, many and, for expanded clones, a class.

D	J	size	V	CDR3	DNA
-	TRBJ1-2	few	TRBV10-2	CASSEQGTGINGYTF	TGCGCCAGCAGTGAGCAAGGCACAGGGATCAATGGCTACACCTTC
-	TRBJ1-1	-	TRBV19	CASSVRGGVAFF	TGTGCCAGTAGTGTTAGGGGGGGCGTAGCTTTCTTT
-	TRBJ2-1	-	TRBV5-4	CASSLGQRAFF	TGTGCCAGCAGCTTAGGCCAGAGGGCGTTCTTC
TRBD2	TRBJ2-5	-	TRBV27	CASSPRLLSGSGETQYF	TGTGCCAGCAGTCCCCGCCTACTTAGCGGGAGTGGGGAGACCCAGTACTTC
TRBD2	TRBJ2-2	-	TRBV20-1	CSARQSGSDGGELFF	TGCAGTGCTAGACAAAGCGGGAGTGATGGCGGGGAGCTGTTTTTT
TRBD1	TRBJ1-2	many	TRBV2	CASSEWGTGSNYGYTF	TGTGCCAGCAGTGAATGGGGGACAGGGAGTAACTATGGCTACACCTTC
-	TRBJ2-1	many	TRBV10-3	CAISADSRSYNEQFF	TGTGCCATCAGTGCCGACTCCCGCTCCTACAATGAGCAGTTCTTC
TRBD2	TRBJ2-1	-	TRBV18	CASSSPASGRLRGEQFF	TGTGCCAGCTCCTCACCGGCCAGCGGGAGGTTACGGGGTGAGCAGTTCTTC
-	TRBJ1-6	-	TRBV20-1	CSARGGISNSPLHF	TGCAGTGCTAGAGGGGGGATAAGTAATTCACCCCTCCACTTT
-	TRBJ2-7	-	TRBV10-3	CAISPQGSYEQYF	TGTGCCATCAGCCCACAGGGCTCCTACGAGCAGTACTTC
-	TRBJ2-2	-	TRBV29-1	CSVEGPGVTRTGELFF	TGCAGCGTTGAGGGACCGGGGGTAACACGGACCGGGGAGCTGTTTTTT
-	TRBJ2-3	-	TRBV7-6	CASSFTGGGTDTQYF	TGTGCCAGCAGCTTTACAGGGGGGGGCACAGATACGCAGTATTTT
TRBD1	TRBJ2-1	once	TRBV11-2	CASSLTLDRGHEQFF	TGTGCCAGCAGCTTAACACTGGACAGGGGACATGAGCAGTTCTTC
-	TRBJ2-2	-	TRBV27	CASSLLGPGELFF	TGTGCCAGCAGTTTATTAGGGCCCGGGGAGCTGTTTTTT
-	TRBJ2-4	-	TRBV5-1	CASSLEGRLLAKNIQYF	TGCGCCAGCAGCTTGGAGGGGAGACTACTAGCCAAAAACATTCAGTACTTC
TRBD2	TRBJ2-5	many	TRBV29-1	CSTTSGQETQYF	TGCAGCACGACTAGCGGACAAGAGACCCAGTACTTC
-	TRBJ2-2	-	TRBV5-1	CASSLFPTGELFF	TGCGCCAGCAGCCTCTTTCCCACCGGGGAGCTGTTTTTT
-	TRBJ2-7	-	TRBV3-1	CASGRVSYEQYF	TGTGCCAGCGGGCGGGTATCCTACGAGCAGTACTTC
TRBD2	TRBJ2-1	few	TRBV15	CATSRDGGRERDNEQFF	TGTGCCACCAGCAGAGATGGAGGGCGGGAGAGGGACAATGAGCAGTTCTTC
-	TRBJ2-7	-	TRBV6-1	CASRRRGESSYEQYF	TGTGCCAGCAGGAGAAGAGGGGAGAGCTCCTACGAGCAGTACTTC
-	TRBJ2-3	-	TRBV11-3	CASSLDHGRTDTQYF	TGTGCCAGCAGCTTAGATCATGGGCGCACAGATACGCAGTATTTT
-	TRBJ2-7	-	TRBV10-3	CAIGSHEQYF	TGTGCCATCGGGAGCCACGAGCAGTACTTC
TRBD1	TRBJ1-4	few	TRBV12-3/TRBV12-4	CASSPTPRDSGEKLFF	TGTGCCAGCAGTCCGACCCCCCGGGACAGTGGGGAAAAACTGTTTTTT
-	TRBJ2-1	-	TRBV20-1	CSARDEVTQFF	TGCAGTGCTAGAGATGAGGTCACGCAGTTCTTC
TRBD2	TRBJ2-1	few	TRBV5-1	CASSLGASGMVNEQFF	TGCGCCAGCAGCTTGGGGGCTAGCGGGATGGTGAATGAGCAGTTCTTC
TRBD1	TRBJ2-7	-	TRBV5-1	CASSLLGQGAHEQYF	TGCGCCAGCAGCTTATTAGGACAGGGTGCCCACGAGCAGTACTTC
-	TRBJ2-7	-	TRBV4-1	CASSQLDSTVYEQYF	TGCGCCAGCAGCCAGTTAGACAGCACAGTCTACGAGCAGTACTTC
-	TRBJ1-3	few	TRBV4-1	CASSRGPPAGNTIYF	TGCGCCAGCAGTCGCGGGCCCCCGGCGGGAAACACCATATATTTT
TRBD1	TRBJ1-6	few	TRBV6-1	CASSVQGKLHF	TGTGCCAGCAGCGTACAGGGGAAGCTCCACTTT
-	TRBJ2-7	-	TRBV12-3/TRBV12-4	CASSLDPGALYEQYF	TGTGCCAGCAGTTTAGACCCAGGAGCCTTATACGAGCAGTACTTC
-	TRBJ2-7	many	TRBV25-1	CASSEPPSYEQYF	TGTGCCAGCAGTGAACCCCCCTCCTACGAGCAGTACTTC
-	TRBJ1-2	-	TRBV20-1	CSARVWENYGYTF	TGCAGTGCTAGAGTCTGGGAGAACTATGGCTACACCTTC
-	TRBJ2-4	few	TRBV3-1	CASSPGPNIQYF	TGTGCCAGCAGCCCGGGACCAAACATTCAGTACTTC
-	TRBJ1-1	-	TRBV6-2/TRBV6-3	CASSYSMAGWRTEAFF	TGTGCCAGCAGTTACTCGATGGCAGGGTGGCGAACTGAAGCTTTCTTT
-	TRBJ2-5	few	TRBV9	CASSETPARGETQYF	TGTGCCAGCAGCGAAACTCCGGCCCGGGGCGAGACCCAGTACTTC
-	TRBJ2-2	few	TRBV14	CASSQVVGRASTGELFF	TGTGCCAGCAGCCAAGTTGTAGGGCGGGCCTCCACCGGGGAGCTGTTTTTT
-	TRBJ2-4	few	TRBV24-1	CATSDFDGKNIQYF	TGTGCCACCAGTGATTTCGACGGGAAAAACATTCAGTACTTC
-	TRBJ2-1	-	TRBV11-2	CASSLGAGRNNEQFF	TGTGCCAGCAGCTTAGGTGCGGGCAGGAACAATGAGCAGTTCTTC
TRBD2	TRBJ2-3	-	TRBV9	CASSVVAGGPEGDTQYF	TGTGCCAGCAGCGTGGTAGCGGGAGGGCCTGAAGGGGATACGCAGTATTTT
-	TRBJ2-7	-	TRBV5-1	CASSLGWDPEEQYF	TGCGCCAGCAGCTTGGGTTGGGATCCGGAGGAGCAGTACTTC
-	TRBJ2-2	many	TRBV10-3	CAISEIVSRGELFF	TGTGCCATCAGTGAAATTGTTAGTAGAGGGGAGCTGTTTTTT
TRBD2	TRBJ2-7	-	TRBV29-1	CSVELAGASSYEQYF	TGCAGCGTTGAGCTAGCGGGAGCTTCCTCCTACGAGCAGTACTTC
-	TRBJ2-5	-	TRBV7-9	CASSFTSTRETQYF	TGTGCCAGCAGCTTCACTTCTACCCGAGAGACCCAGTACTTC
-	TRBJ1-2	-	TRBV20-1	CSATIRTLYGYTF	TGCAGTGCCACAATACGGACACTCTATGGCTACACCTTC
TRBD2	TRBJ2-2	-	TRBV25-1	CASRPGLAGEANTGELFF	TGTGCCAGCAGGCCGGGACTAGCGGGAGAGGCGAACACCGGGGAGCTGTTTTTT
TRBD2	TRBJ2-1	few	TRBV9	CASSKRENYNEQFF	TGTGCCAGCAGTAAGCGGGAGAACTACAATGAGCAGTTCTTC
TRBD2	TRBJ2-7	few	TRBV5-1	CASSLAGTSGHKKPTYEQYF	TGCGCCAGCAGCTTGGCCGGGACTAGCGGACACAAAAAGCCTACCTACGAGCAGTACTTC
TRBD2	TRBJ2-1	-	TRBV20-1	CSARMRERTYNEQFF	TGCAGTGCTAGAATGCGGGAGAGAACCTACAATGAGCAGTTCTTC
-	TRBJ2-7	-	TRBV20-1	CSAARASRGVVEQYF	TGCAGTGCTGCCCGGGCCTCACGCGGGGTGGTCGAGCAGTACTTC
-	TRBJ2-5	few	TRBV5-1	CASKSTSPIQETQYF	TGCGCCAGCAAATCGACAAGCCCAATCCAAGAGACCCAGTACTTC
-	TRBJ2-1	few	TRBV19	CASSPSTSGNEQFF	TGTGCCAGTAGCCCGTCTACTAGTGGCAATGAGCAGTTCTTC
TRBD1	TRBJ2-5	many	TRBV6-5	CASSSRTGGIQETQYF	TGTGCCAGCAGTTCCCGGACAGGGGGCATACAAGAGACCCAGTACTTC
-	TRBJ1-1	-	TRBV6-1	CASSPGVPVEAFF	TGTGCCAGCAGCCCGGGGGTTCCTGTTGAAGCTTTCTTT
TRBD2	TRBJ2-5	once	TRBV20-1	CSARRGTSGRQETQYF	TGCAGTGCTAGAAGAGGCACTAGCGGGAGGCAAGAGACCCAGTACTTC
-	TRBJ2-1	-	TRBV5-1	CASSFAGLSYNEQFF	TGCGCCAGCAGCTTCGCGGGCTTATCCTACAATGAGCAGTTCTTC